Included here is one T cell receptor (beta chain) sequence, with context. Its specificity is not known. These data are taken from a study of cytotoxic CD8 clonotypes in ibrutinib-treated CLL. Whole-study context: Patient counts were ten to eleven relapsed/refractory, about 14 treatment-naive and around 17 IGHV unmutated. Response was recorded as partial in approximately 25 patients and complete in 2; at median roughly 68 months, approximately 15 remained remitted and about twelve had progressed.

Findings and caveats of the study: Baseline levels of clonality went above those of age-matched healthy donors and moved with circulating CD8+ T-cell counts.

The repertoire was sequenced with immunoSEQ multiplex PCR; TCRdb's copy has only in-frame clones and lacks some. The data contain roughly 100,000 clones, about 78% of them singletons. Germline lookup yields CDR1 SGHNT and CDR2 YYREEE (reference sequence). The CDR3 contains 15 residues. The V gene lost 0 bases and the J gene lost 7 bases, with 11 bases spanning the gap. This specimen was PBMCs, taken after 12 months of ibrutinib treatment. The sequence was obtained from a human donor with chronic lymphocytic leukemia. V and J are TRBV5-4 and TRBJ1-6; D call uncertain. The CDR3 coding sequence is TGTGCCAGCAGCTTGGATATAAGCAGAAATTCACCCCTCCACTTT. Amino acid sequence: CASSLDISRNSPLHF.